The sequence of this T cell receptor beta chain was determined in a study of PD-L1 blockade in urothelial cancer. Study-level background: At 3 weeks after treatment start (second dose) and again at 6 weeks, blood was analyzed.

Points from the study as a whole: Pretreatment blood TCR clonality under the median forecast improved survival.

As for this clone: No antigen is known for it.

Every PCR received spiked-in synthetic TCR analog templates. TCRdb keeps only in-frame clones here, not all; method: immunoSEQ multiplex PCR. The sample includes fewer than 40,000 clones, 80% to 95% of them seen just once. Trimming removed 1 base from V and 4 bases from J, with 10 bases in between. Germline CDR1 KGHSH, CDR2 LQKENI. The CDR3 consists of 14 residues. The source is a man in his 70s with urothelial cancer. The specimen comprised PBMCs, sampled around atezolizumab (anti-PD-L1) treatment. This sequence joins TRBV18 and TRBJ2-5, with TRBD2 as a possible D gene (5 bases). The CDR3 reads CASSPLTTTETQYF. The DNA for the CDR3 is TGTGCCAGCTCACCACTTACGACTACAGAGACCCAGTACTTC.